The next 22 T cell receptor beta chains were all read from a single sample in a study of blood T cell repertoires in COVID-19. Only in-frame clones appear in the TCRdb table, and some are missing; sequencing was by immunoSEQ multiplex PCR. Of about 21,000 clones in the sample, approximately 95% were seen once. The specimen was peripheral blood. These receptor sequences come from a woman aged 50 to 60 with active COVID-19.

The table lists this clone with a count of one. This chain joins TRBV5-1 and TRBJ2-5, with D possibly TRBD1 on 6 matching bases. V was pared by 3 bases and J by 4 bases, with 10 bases between. The germline CDR1 and CDR2 sequences are SGHRS and YFSETQ. CDR3 length: 13 amino acids. CDR3 bases: TGCGCCAGCAGCTCACAGGGTTCAGAGACCCAGTACTTC. The encoded protein is CASSSQGSETQYF.

The CDR3 region is CASSLAGGLGAYEQYF. The CDR3 coding sequence is TGTGCCAGCAGCTTAGCGGGGGGACTAGGGGCTTACGAGCAGTACTTC. The chain couples TRBV7-8 to TRBJ2-7; 8 nucleotides agree with TRBD2. CDR1 is SGHVS, CDR2 FQNEAQ, per germline. The trim removed 0 bases at V and 4 bases at J, leaving 8 bases unmatched. The CDR3 consists of 16 residues.

The genes are TRBV5-4 and TRBJ2-5; 8 bases agree with TRBD2. V lost 0 bases to trimming and J lost 4 bases; unmatched junction nucleotides: 11. The CDR3 is 17 amino acids. Germline values: CDR1 SGHNT, CDR2 YYREEE (reference sequence). The CDR3 here is CASSLGGSGIHSETQYF. CDR3 in DNA: TGTGCCAGCAGCTTGGGAGGTAGCGGGATCCACTCAGAGACCCAGTACTTC.

V and J are TRBV5-3 and TRBJ2-7, with D perhaps TRBD2 (5 bases). TRBV5-3 is noted as an ORF with a role that remains uncertain. The CDR3 is 14 amino acids. The V and J ends lost 6 bases and 6 bases respectively, with 19 bases between them. CDR3 nucleotides: TGTGCCAGAATGTGGAGAGGGCCGGGGTCCGAGCAGTACTTC. Protein: CARMWRGPGSEQYF.

The chain links TRBV5-4 to TRBJ2-5; 10 positions agree with TRBD2. There are 17 residues in the CDR3. J lost 4 bases, V lost 6 bases, and 15 bases had no gene match. Germline assignment: CDR1 SGHNT and CDR2 YYREEE (reference sequence). The CDR3 here is CASTWGGAGGPGETQYF. The DNA of the CDR3 is TGTGCCAGCACCTGGGGGGGAGCGGGAGGGCCGGGAGAGACCCAGTACTTC.

This chain joins TRBV6-2 or TRBV6-3 and TRBJ2-3, with 7 bases lining up with TRBD2. The CDR3 is made up of 18 amino acids. Germline V gives CDR1 MNHEY, CDR2 SVGEGT. V lost 3 bases, J lost 5 bases, and 17 bases stayed unmatched. The CDR3, as DNA: TGTGCCAGCAGTTATCCTATTAAGGCGGGAGATGTGAAAGATACGCAGTATTTT. The encoded protein is CASSYPIKAGDVKDTQYF.

The rearrangement links TRBV19 to TRBJ1-3; D possibly corresponds to TRBD1 (6 bases). V lost 5 bases and J 4 bases, leaving 12 bases between the germline ends. Per germline, CDR1 LNHDA and CDR2 SQIVND (reference sequence). This CDR3 is built from 14 residues. In DNA, the CDR3 is TGTGCCAGTAGTCGCCAGGGGCTAGGAAACACCATATATTTT. Residues: CASSRQGLGNTIYF.

This rearrangement joins TRBV5-1 to TRBJ2-1, with 7 bases matching TRBD2. This CDR3 contains 17 residues. Trimming took 0 bases from V and 0 from J; bases not matched to a gene: 6. The V gene's germline CDR1 is SGHRS and CDR2 YFSETQ. The CDR3 DNA reads as TGCGCCAGCAGCTTGGCTAGCGGCCCGAGCTCCTACAATGAGCAGTTCTTC. Encoded protein: CASSLASGPSSYNEQFF.

DNA of the CDR3: TGTGCCAGCAGTTCCCCGACAGGGGTGGACAATGAGCAGTTCTTC. Encoded protein: CASSSPTGVDNEQFF. The rearrangement joins TRBV28 to TRBJ2-1; 8 bases map to TRBD1. Losses at the gene ends were 4 bases for V and 5 bases for J; bases not matched to a gene: 7. Germline-derived CDR1 and CDR2 are MDHEN and SYDVKM. The CDR3 is 15 residues long.

The J gene is TRBJ2-1, the V gene TRBV9; the D is unclear. The CDR3 length is 15 residues. Germline CDR1 is SGDLS and CDR2 is YYNGEE. The V gene lost 0 bases and the J gene lost 0 bases, with 7 bases spanning the gap. CDR3: CASSVGSGSYNEQFF. The CDR3 DNA reads TGTGCCAGCAGCGTAGGCTCGGGCTCCTACAATGAGCAGTTCTTC.

CDR3: CASSPQGTLARHEQYF. The CDR3 bases are TGTGCCAGCAGCCCGCAAGGGACATTGGCTCGGCACGAGCAGTACTTC. The chain carries TRBV7-3 and TRBJ2-7; maybe TRBD1 (6 bases). The CDR3 has 16 residues. Germline CDR1 SGHTA, CDR2 FQGTGA. Trimming took off 5 bases at V and 5 bases at J, with 22 bases between the two ends.

The chain has TRBV5-1 and TRBJ1-2; D might be TRBD1 (5 bases). The CDR3 contains 14 residues. The ends were cut back, 4 bases at V and 4 bases at J, with 14 bases in the middle. The germline V gene has CDR1 SGHRS and CDR2 YFSETQ. In DNA form, the CDR3 reads TGCGCCAGCAGCCCGGACACGGAAGGCTATGGCTACACCTTC. Translation gives CASSPDTEGYGYTF.

J is TRBJ1-1 and V is TRBV3-1 (or the pseudogene TRBV3-2), with 7 bases fitting TRBD1. This CDR3 is built from 13 residues. The V segment lost 8 bases and the J segment 0 bases; nucleotides outside the gene matches: 3. Germline V CDR1 and CDR2: LGHDT, YNNKEL (reference sequence). The CDR3 DNA is TGTGCCAGCTCTACAGGGGTGAACACTGAAGCTTTCTTT. Translated, it gives CASSTGVNTEAFF.

This clone was detected once. The chain is built from TRBV27 and TRBJ1-1; D ambiguous. The V end lost 4 bases, the J end lost 1 base, and 7 bases lay between the germline ends. Looked up from germline, CDR1 is MNHEY and CDR2 is SMNVEV (reference sequence). This CDR3 has 13 amino acids. Written as DNA, the CDR3 is TGTGCCAGCAGTTCCCTCGGGAACACTGAAGCTTTCTTT. Translation gives CASSSLGNTEAFF.

The chain combines TRBV4-1 with TRBJ2-2, with D maybe TRBD2 (6 bases). This CDR3 is built from 17 residues. Trimming took 0 bases from V and 0 from J, leaving 11 bases between them. Germline loops: CDR1 MGHRA, CDR2 YSYEKL. CDR3 bases: TGCGCCAGCAGCCAAGACACAGCGGGCGCGAACACCGGGGAGCTGTTTTTT. Its protein product is CASSQDTAGANTGELFF.

The chain employs TRBV4-1 and TRBJ1-4, with 11 bases that match TRBD1. With V trimmed by 4 bases and J by 2 bases, 3 bases remained unmatched. CDR1 MGHRA and CDR2 YSYEKL come from the germline V gene. The CDR3 is 16 residues long. The DNA of the CDR3 is TGCGCCAGCAGCCCGGGACAGGGGGGGACTAATGAAAAACTGTTTTTT. Its protein is CASSPGQGGTNEKLFF.

The chain has TRBV5-1 and TRBJ1-1, with D possibly being TRBD1 (6 bases). Per the germline V gene, CDR1 is SGHRS and CDR2 is YFSETQ. CDR3 length: 14 amino acids. V was trimmed by 0 bases and J by 1 base, leaving 7 bases between them. The CDR3 loop is CASSLDRANTEAFF. The CDR3 DNA reads as TGCGCCAGCAGCTTGGACAGGGCGAACACTGAAGCTTTCTTT.

The chain joins TRBV28 to TRBJ1-1, with TRBD1 matching 10 bases. After removal of 8 bases from V and 5 bases from J, the junction contained 8 bases not matched to a gene. The germline V gene encodes CDR1 MDHEN and CDR2 SYDVKM. The CDR3 sequence is 14 residues long. CDR3 protein: CASGRQGARTEAFF. CDR3 in DNA: TGTGCCAGCGGCCGACAGGGGGCGCGAACTGAAGCTTTCTTT.

The V gene is TRBV18, the J gene TRBJ1-5, with a tentative D call TRBD1 (6 bases). The germline V gene has CDR1 KGHSH and CDR2 LQKENI. The CDR3 spans 15 residues. Trimming removed 3 bases from V and 0 bases from J, with 9 bases in between. The DNA for the CDR3 is TGTGCCAGCTCACCGGGACACAATAGCAATCAGCCCCAGCATTTT. Translated, it gives CASSPGHNSNQPQHF.

The chain recombines TRBV5-4 with TRBJ2-3, with TRBD2 as a possible D gene (7 bases). The germline V and J ends were trimmed by 1 base and 3 bases, with 15 bases remaining between them. The CDR3 runs to 16 residues. Germline V gene data show CDR1 as SGHNT and CDR2 as YYREEE (reference sequence). For the CDR3, the DNA is TGTGCCAGCAGCTTGCGGGGGGCGTTAAGGACAGATACGCAGTATTTT. Amino acid sequence: CASSLRGALRTDTQYF.

CDR3: CASSYPTGSYNEQFF. DNA of the CDR3: TGTGCCAGCAGTTACCCTACAGGGTCCTACAATGAGCAGTTCTTC. V and J are TRBV6-6 and TRBJ2-1, with a weak D call TRBD1 (6 bases). The CDR3 runs to 15 residues. The germline V gene encodes CDR1 MNHNY and CDR2 SVGAGI (reference sequence). Trimming removed 2 bases from V and 1 base from J, with 9 bases in between.

This sequence joins TRBV18 and TRBJ2-6; 8 bases match TRBD1. V lost 3 bases and J lost 0; bases outside the gene matches: 4. The CDR3 contains 17 residues. The V gene's germline CDR1 is KGHSH and CDR2 LQKENI. The CDR3 nucleotides read TGTGCCAGCTCACCCGGGACAGGAGCCTCTGGGGCCAACGTCCTGACTTTC. This codes for CASSPGTGASGANVLTF.